This T cell receptor beta chain was sequenced for a study of cytotoxic CD8 clonotypes in ibrutinib-treated CLL. General observations from the study: The public clonotypes identified were infrequent and showed contraction or stability on treatment. Clonality at baseline surpassed age-matched healthy donors and tracked circulating CD8+ T-cell counts.

Measured with immunoSEQ multiplex PCR; TCRdb has only the in-frame clones, and not every one. The sample records about 200,000 clones, around 75% being singletons. Per germline, CDR1 SGHRS and CDR2 YFSETQ. The V segment lost 4 bases and the J segment 4 bases; nucleotides outside the gene matches: 4. The CDR3 covers 14 residues. Genomic DNA in an amount of around 1.8 micrograms was extracted from cryopreserved PBMCs and used for the preparation of TCR beta libraries. Details on this clone: Its specificity is unknown.

The sequences come from PBMCs, collected after 12 months of ibrutinib treatment. The chain employs TRBV5-1 and TRBJ2-1; TRBD1 aligns across 8 bases. The TCR originated in a human donor with chronic lymphocytic leukemia. DNA of the CDR3: TGCGCCAGCAGCGTGGGACAGGTTTACAATGAGCAGTTCTTC. It is translated as CASSVGQVYNEQFF.